This T cell receptor (beta chain) was recorded in a study of glioma-infiltrating T cells after dendritic cell vaccination. Study outcomes and limitations: Higher pretreatment TIL content predicted longer progression-free time and survival.

The CDR3 consists of 15 residues. The germline gives CDR1 MNHNY, CDR2 SVGAGI (reference sequence). V was clipped by 7 bases and J by 0 bases, with 14 bases between them. The immunoSEQ assay amplified TCRB CDR3 from up to about 2 ug DNA. The primer mix had 60 V beta and 13 J beta primers. TCRdb keeps only in-frame clones here, not all; method: immunoSEQ multiplex PCR. The sample lists tens of thousands of clones, 85% occurring once. On this clone: Antigen unknown.

The V gene is TRBV6-6, the J gene TRBJ2-3; possible D gene TRBD2, 6 bases. This sample comprised blood, obtained before dendritic cell vaccination. This sequence was found in a human donor with glioblastoma. The CDR3 spells CASTDSGLSTDTQYF. The CDR3, as DNA: TGTGCCAGCACCGATAGCGGCCTTAGCACAGATACGCAGTATTTT.